The 6 T cell receptor beta chains listed next were all sequenced from one sample in a study of blood T cells in healthy people across ages. Primers used in a second PCR of about 7 to 12 cycles were a sample-barcoded 5' primer and a J-beta primer mix. A single record per CDR3 protein comes from TCRdb applying MiXCR to the 5' RACE reads. The sample holds approximately 730,000 distinct CDR3 sequences, roughly 50% seen once. Sample: blood. The receptors originated from an elderly man in good health.

The chain is built from TRBV7-3 and TRBJ2-1; D not resolved. The DNA end is more similar to TRBJ2-7, so the J call may be wrong. The CDR3 contains 16 residues. Looked up from germline, CDR1 is SGHTA and CDR2 is FQGTGA. CDR3 loop: CASSFSRASSYNEQYF. In DNA, the CDR3 is TGTGCCAGCAGCTTCTCAAGGGCGAGCTCCTACAATGAGCAGTACTTC.

This chain joins TRBV10-2 and TRBJ2-1, with a tentative D call TRBD2 (5 bases). Per the germline V gene, CDR1 is WSHSY and CDR2 is SAAADI. V dropped 8 bases and J dropped 15 bases, with 17 bases sitting between them. The CDR3 sequence is 11 residues long. This chain's CDR3 is CASYGPRGLFF. The CDR3 DNA sequence: TGCGCCAGCTACGGTCCACGCGGGCTGTTCTTC.

The DNA of the CDR3 is TGTGCCAGCACTCGGTCGGGCCCAGACCGAAATCAGCCCCAGCATTTT. It is translated as CASTRSGPDRNQPQHF. V and J are TRBV6-1 and TRBJ1-5; no firm D call. The V and J ends lost 7 bases and 4 bases respectively, with 20 bases between them. From germline, CDR1 is MNHNS and CDR2 SASEGT. CDR3 size: 16 residues.

This clonotype was counted a few times. V and J are TRBV7-2 and TRBJ1-2; the match to TRBD1 covers 9 bases. Germline loops: CDR1 SGHTA, CDR2 FQGNSA. The CDR3 is 16 amino acids. The V gene end was trimmed by 3 bases and the J gene end by 6 bases; junction bases not matched to a gene: 11. The CDR3 spells CASSLVWDRENHGYTF. CDR3 bases: TGTGCCAGCAGCTTGGTCTGGGACAGGGAAAATCATGGCTACACCTTC.

V is TRBV6-1 and J is TRBJ2-3; D gene uncertain. The V gene's germline CDR1 is MNHNS and CDR2 SASEGT. Trimming took 5 bases from V and 2 from J, leaving 17 bases between them. The length of the CDR3 is 16 residues. The chain's CDR3 is CASSSPGDYHTDTQYF. Here the CDR3 DNA reads TGTGCCAGCAGTTCCCCTGGTGATTACCACACAGATACGCAGTATTTT.

CDR3 nucleotide sequence: TGTGCCAGCAGCCAAACACAGGGTTGGCAAGAGACCCAGTACTTC. Its translation is CASSQTQGWQETQYF. The rearrangement uses TRBV3-1 and TRBJ2-5, with a possible D match to TRBD1 (6 bases). The CDR3 is 15 residues long. From germline, CDR1 is LGHDT and CDR2 YNNKEL (reference sequence). The germline V and J ends were trimmed by 2 bases and 2 bases, with 12 bases remaining between them.